This T cell receptor (beta chain) was captured by sequencing in a study of T-cell memory formation after mild COVID-19. At the level of the study: Clusters of TCRs were largely donor specific. Study-level findings and limits: The second-wave clones peaking on day 37 were not confirmed as SARS-CoV-2-specific. A balance of CD4 and CD8 characterized clones contracting day 15 to 85, whereas later expanders leaned CD4+. Some SARS-CoV-2-responding clones were already detected in memory before infection.

One entry per CDR3 protein results from TCRdb running MiXCR on the 5' RACE reads. The sample shows about 190,000 distinct CDR3 sequences, approximately 20% of them seen only once. This CDR3 region has 15 residues. Trimming removed 5 bases from V and 0 bases from J, with 12 bases in between. Germline CDR1 is SGHTA and CDR2 is FQGNSA. This clonotype was counted many times. Antigen unknown. The sequenced material came from PBMCs or a T cell subset sorted from them (not recorded which). The sequence was obtained from an adult woman who had mild COVID-19 (a few samples of this study predate the infection). Cell type and time point are not known. The V gene is TRBV7-2, the J gene TRBJ2-3; D remains unclear. The CDR3 here is CASSPQARSTDTQYF. CDR3 coding DNA: TGTGCCAGCAGCCCGCAGGCCCGTAGCACAGATACGCAGTATTTT.